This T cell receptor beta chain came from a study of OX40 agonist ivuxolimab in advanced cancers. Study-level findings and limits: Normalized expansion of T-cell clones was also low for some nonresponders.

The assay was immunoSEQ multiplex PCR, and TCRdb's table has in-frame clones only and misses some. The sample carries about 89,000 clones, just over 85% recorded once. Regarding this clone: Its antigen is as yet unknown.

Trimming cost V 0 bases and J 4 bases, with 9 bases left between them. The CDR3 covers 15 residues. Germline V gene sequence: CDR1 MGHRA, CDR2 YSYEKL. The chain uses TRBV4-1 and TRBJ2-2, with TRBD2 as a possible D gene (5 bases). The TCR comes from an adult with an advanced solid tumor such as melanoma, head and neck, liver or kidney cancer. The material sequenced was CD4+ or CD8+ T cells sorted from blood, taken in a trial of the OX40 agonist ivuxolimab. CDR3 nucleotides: TGCGCCAGCAGCCAAGATCCGGGATTCACCGGGGAGCTGTTTTTT. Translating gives CASSQDPGFTGELFF.